The text below deals with one TCR beta chain. Here immunoSEQ multiplex PCR was the method, and the copy in TCRdb shows in-frame clones only, minus some. The sample consists of 95,000 or so clones, roughly 95% of them appearing once. These data come from a study of technical replicates of blood from a handful of donors. V was clipped by 2 bases and J by 5 bases; unmatched bases: 6. Germline assignment: CDR1 SGHRS and CDR2 YFSETQ. There are 15 residues in the CDR3. The specimen was T cells isolated from PBMCs. J is TRBJ2-2 and V is TRBV5-1; 7 nucleotides agree with TRBD2. The sequence derives from a human donor in good health. The CDR3 DNA is TGCGCCAGCAGCTTCGCGGGAGTAGGGACCGGGGAGCTGTTTTTT. Protein product: CASSFAGVGTGELFF.